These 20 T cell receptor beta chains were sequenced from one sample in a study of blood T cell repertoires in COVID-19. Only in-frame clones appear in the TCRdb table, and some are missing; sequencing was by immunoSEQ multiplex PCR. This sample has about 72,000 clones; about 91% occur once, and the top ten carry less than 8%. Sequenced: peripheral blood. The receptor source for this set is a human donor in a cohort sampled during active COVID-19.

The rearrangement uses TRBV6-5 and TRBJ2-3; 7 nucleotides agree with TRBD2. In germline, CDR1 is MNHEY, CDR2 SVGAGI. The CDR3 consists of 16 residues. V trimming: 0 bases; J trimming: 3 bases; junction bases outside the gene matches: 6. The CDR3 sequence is CASSYSGGMVTDTQYF. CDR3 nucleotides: TGTGCCAGCAGTTACTCGGGGGGGATGGTGACAGATACGCAGTATTTT.

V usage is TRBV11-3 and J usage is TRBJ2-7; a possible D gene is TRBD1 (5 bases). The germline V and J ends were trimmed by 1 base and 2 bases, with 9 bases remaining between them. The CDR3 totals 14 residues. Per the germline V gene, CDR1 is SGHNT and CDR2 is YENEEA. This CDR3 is CASSLGGETYEQYF. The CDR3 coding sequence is TGTGCCAGCAGCTTAGGGGGCGAAACCTACGAGCAGTACTTC.

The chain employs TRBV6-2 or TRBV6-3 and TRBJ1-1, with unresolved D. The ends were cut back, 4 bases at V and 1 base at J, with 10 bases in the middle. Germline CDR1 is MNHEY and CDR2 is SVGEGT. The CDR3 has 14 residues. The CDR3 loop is CASSSTVRNTEAFF. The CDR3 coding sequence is TGTGCCAGCAGTTCCACGGTGAGGAACACTGAAGCTTTCTTT.

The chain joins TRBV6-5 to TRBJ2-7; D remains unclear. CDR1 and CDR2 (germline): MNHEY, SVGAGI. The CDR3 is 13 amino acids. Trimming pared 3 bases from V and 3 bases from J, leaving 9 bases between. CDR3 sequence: CASSYDRNYEQYF. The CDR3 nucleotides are TGTGCCAGCAGTTATGATAGAAACTACGAGCAGTACTTC.

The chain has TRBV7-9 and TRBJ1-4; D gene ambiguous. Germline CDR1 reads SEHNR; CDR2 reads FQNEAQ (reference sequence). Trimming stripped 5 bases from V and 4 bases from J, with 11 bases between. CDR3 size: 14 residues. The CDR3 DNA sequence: TGTGCCAGCAGCCGAGCGGGGATTAATGAAAAACTGTTTTTT. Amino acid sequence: CASSRAGINEKLFF.

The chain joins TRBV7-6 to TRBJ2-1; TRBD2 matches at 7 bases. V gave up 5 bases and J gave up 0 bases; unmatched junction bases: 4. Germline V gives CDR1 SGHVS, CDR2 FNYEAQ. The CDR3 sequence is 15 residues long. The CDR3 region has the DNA TGTGCCAGCAGCCCTAGCGGTAGCTCCTACAATGAGCAGTTCTTC. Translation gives CASSPSGSSYNEQFF.

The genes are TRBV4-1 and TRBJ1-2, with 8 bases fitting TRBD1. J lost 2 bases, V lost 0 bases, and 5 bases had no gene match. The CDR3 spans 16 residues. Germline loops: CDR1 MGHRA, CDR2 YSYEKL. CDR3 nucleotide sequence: TGCGCCAGCAGCCAAGATCCTCGGACAGGGAACTATGGCTACACCTTC. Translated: CASSQDPRTGNYGYTF.

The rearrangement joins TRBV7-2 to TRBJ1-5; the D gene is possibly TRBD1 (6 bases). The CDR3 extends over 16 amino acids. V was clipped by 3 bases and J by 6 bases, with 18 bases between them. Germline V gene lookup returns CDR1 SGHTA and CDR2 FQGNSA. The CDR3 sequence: CASSLRGPMTGQPQHF. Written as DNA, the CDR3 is TGTGCCAGCAGCTTGAGAGGGCCTATGACAGGTCAGCCCCAGCATTTT.

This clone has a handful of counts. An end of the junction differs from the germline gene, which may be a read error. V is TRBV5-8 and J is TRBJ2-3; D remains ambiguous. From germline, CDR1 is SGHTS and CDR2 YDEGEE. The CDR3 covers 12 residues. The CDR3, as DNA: TGTGCCAGCAGCTTGTTATTAGCTGGAGCCAATTTT. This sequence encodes CASSLLLAGANF.

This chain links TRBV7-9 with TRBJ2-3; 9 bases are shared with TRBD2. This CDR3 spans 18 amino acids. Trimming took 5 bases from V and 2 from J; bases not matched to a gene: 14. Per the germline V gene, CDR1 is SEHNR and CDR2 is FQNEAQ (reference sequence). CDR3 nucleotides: TGTGCCAGCAGCCAAGGGAGGGTCCTAGCGGGGCCCACAGATACGCAGTATTTT. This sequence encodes CASSQGRVLAGPTDTQYF.

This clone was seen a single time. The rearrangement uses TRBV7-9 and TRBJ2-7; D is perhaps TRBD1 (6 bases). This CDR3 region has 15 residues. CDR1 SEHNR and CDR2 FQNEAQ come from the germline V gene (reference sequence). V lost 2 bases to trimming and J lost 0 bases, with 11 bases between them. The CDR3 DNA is TGTGCCAGCAGCTTATCCACAGGGCCCTCCTACGAGCAGTACTTC. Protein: CASSLSTGPSYEQYF. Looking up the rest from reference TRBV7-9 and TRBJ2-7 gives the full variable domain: DTGVSQNPRHKITKRGQNVTFRCDPISEHNRLYWYRQTLGQGPEFLTYFQNEAQLEKSRLLSDRFSAERPKGSFSTLEIQRTEQGDSAMYLCASSLSTGPSYEQYFGPGTRLTVT.

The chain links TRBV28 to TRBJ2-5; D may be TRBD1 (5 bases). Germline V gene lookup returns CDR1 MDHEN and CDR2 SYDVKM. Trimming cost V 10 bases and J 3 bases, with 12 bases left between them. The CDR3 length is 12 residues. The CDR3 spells CATLTEKETQYF. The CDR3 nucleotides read TGTGCCACCCTGACAGAGAAAGAGACCCAGTACTTC.

CDR3 loop: CASSPPNRGDTQYF. Here the CDR3 DNA reads TGTGCCAGCTCACCACCGAACAGGGGGGATACGCAGTATTTT. This chain joins TRBV18 and TRBJ2-3; 8 bases are a match to TRBD1. The CDR3 totals 14 residues. Germline CDR1 reads KGHSH; CDR2 reads LQKENI. With 0 bases clipped from V and 6 bases from J, the junction kept 2 bases outside the gene matches.

CDR3 amino acids: CASSVRGGIYEQYF. Here the CDR3 DNA reads TGTGCCAGCAGTGTGCGGGGGGGAATCTACGAGCAGTACTTC. The rearrangement joins TRBV25-1 to TRBJ2-7; 9 nucleotides agree with TRBD2. Germline trimming cut 4 bases from V and 3 bases from J; bases unmatched to any gene: 4. Germline V gene lookup returns CDR1 MGHDK and CDR2 SYGVNS. The CDR3 is 14 residues long.

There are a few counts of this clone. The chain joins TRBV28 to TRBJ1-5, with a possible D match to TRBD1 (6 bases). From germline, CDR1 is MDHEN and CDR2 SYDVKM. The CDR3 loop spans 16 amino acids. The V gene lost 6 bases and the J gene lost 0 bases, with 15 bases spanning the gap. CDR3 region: CASRNHGTRSNQPQHF. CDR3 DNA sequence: TGTGCCAGCAGAAATCACGGGACACGTAGCAATCAGCCCCAGCATTTT. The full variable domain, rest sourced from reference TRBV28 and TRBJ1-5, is DVKVTQSSRYLVKRTGEKVFLECVQDMDHENMFWYRQDPGLGLRLIYFSYDVKMKEKGDIPEGYSVSREKKERFSLILESASTNQTSMYLCASRNHGTRSNQPQHFGDGTRLSIL.

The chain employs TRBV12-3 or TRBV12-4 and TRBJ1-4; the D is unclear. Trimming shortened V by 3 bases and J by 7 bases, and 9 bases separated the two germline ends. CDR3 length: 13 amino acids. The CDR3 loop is CASSFYSGEKLFF. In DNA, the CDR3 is TGTGCCAGCAGTTTCTATAGCGGTGAAAAACTGTTTTTT.

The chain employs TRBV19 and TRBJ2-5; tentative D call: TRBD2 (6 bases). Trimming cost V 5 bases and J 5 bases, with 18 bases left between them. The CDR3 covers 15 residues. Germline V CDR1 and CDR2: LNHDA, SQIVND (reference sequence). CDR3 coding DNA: TGTGCCAGTAGTGTACCGACCCCAGGAGGGGAGACCCAGTACTTC. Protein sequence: CASSVPTPGGETQYF.

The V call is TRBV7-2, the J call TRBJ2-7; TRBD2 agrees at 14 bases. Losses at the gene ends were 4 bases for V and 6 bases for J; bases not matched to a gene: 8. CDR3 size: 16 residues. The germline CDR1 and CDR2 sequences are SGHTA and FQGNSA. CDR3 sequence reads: CASSSRLAGGRGEQYF. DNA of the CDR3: TGTGCCAGCAGCTCCCGACTAGCGGGGGGGCGCGGCGAGCAGTACTTC.

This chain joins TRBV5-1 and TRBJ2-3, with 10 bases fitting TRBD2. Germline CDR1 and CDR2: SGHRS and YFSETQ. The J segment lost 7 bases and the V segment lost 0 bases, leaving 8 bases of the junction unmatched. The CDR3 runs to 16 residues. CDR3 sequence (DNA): TGCGCCAGCAGCTTGGCTTCTAGCGGGGGCCCGCATACGCAGTATTTT. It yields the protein CASSLASSGGPHTQYF.

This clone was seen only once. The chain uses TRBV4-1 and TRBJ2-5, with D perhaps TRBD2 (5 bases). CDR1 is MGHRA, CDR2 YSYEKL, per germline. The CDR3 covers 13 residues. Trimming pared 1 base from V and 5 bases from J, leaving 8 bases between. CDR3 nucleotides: TGCGCCAGCAGCCAAGCCCTAGCTGAGACCCAGTACTTC. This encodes CASSQALAETQYF.